These T cell receptor delta chains were read from a single sample in a study of fetal and pediatric gammadelta thymocytes. TCRdb reanalysed the reads via CATT. The profile shows 1,500 to 2,500 delta-chain clones, 25% of them singletons. The sample taken for sequencing was non-Vgamma9Vdelta2 gamma-delta T cells from the thymus. All receptors derive from a child who underwent cardiac surgery and was recorded as healthy. Each CDR3 is given with its conserved first and last residue. The D gene is left open where the match is weak. Part of the rows lack a size; the others show once, few, many or a class for expanded clones.

v_call	d_call	j_call	clone_size	cdr3_aa	cdr3_nt
TRAV38-2/DV8	.	TRDJ1	medium-sized	CAYRSAATWPTRGYTDKLIF	TGTGCTTATAGGAGCGCGGCCACTTGGCCGACTAGGGGGTACACCGATAAACTCATCTTT
TRAV38-2/DV8	TRDD3	TRDJ1	large	CALTSTRYWGITTDKLIF	TGTGCCCTTACCTCGACCAGGTACTGGGGGATAACCACCGATAAACTCATCTTT
TRAV38-2/DV8	TRDD3	TRDJ1	few	CAYRSADLLGDTTGYTDKLIF	TGTGCTTATAGGAGCGCGGATTTGCTGGGGGATACGACGGGGTACACCGATAAACTCATCTTT
TRDV1	TRDD3	TRDJ1	medium-sized	CALGEPRGNPKGIRGPCADKLIF	TGTGCTCTTGGGGAACCACGAGGGAATCCTAAGGGGATACGGGGCCCGTGCGCCGATAAACTCATCTTT
TRDV1	TRDD3	TRDJ1	medium-sized	CALGESSTGGFYTDKLIF	TGTGCTCTTGGGGAAAGTTCTACTGGGGGATTTTACACCGATAAACTCATCTTT
TRDV1	.	TRDJ1	medium-sized	CALGEYLAASAKLVYTDKLIF	TGTGCTCTTGGGGAGTATTTGGCCGCTTCCGCCAAACTGGTATACACCGATAAACTCATCTTT
TRDV1	TRDD3	TRDJ1	few	CALGPSAFPPVLGDKYTDKLIF	TGTGCTCTTGGGCCCTCGGCCTTCCCGCCCGTACTGGGGGATAAGTACACCGATAAACTCATCTTT
TRDV1	TRDD3	TRDJ1	medium-sized	CALGGSNWSRTLGAYTDKLIF	TGTGCTCTTGGGGGATCAAATTGGTCCAGGACTCTGGGGGCGTACACCGATAAACTCATCTTT
TRDV3	.	TRDJ1	large	CAFAAAKFYTDKLIF	TGTGCCTTCGCTGCCGCGAAATTCTACACCGATAAACTCATCTTT
TRDV3	.	TRDJ1	large	CAFRLPCSDETDKLIF	TGTGCCTTTCGTCTTCCGTGTTCCGATGAGACCGATAAACTCATCTTT
TRDV1	TRDD3	TRDJ1	medium-sized	CALGELPSRTGGYRSYTDKLIF	TGTGCTCTTGGGGAACTCCCTAGCCGTACTGGGGGATATAGATCGTACACCGATAAACTCATCTTT
TRDV1	TRDD3	TRDJ1	large	CALGEPAVVPRSTGGYAKVEKLIF	TGTGCTCTTGGGGAACCGGCCGTCGTCCCTCGCAGTACTGGGGGATACGCAAAGGTAGAGAAACTCATCTTT
TRDV1	.	TRDJ1	large	CALGELDLPSDKLIF	TGTGCTCTTGGGGAACTAGATCTACCTTCCGATAAACTCATCTTT
TRDV2	TRDD3	TRDJ1	.	CALCGTCWGSYTDKLIF	TGTGCGCTGTGCGGCACGTGCTGGGGGTCGTACACCGATAAACTCATCTTT